The present TCR beta chain was sequenced within a study of blood T cell repertoires in COVID-19. This clone was seen only once. Original processing notes: For nucleated cells, counts were estimated from reference gene primer amplification. The method was immunoSEQ multiplex PCR; TCRdb's version includes in-frame clones alone and lacks a portion of them. V and J calls and clone size are those listed in that table; D and trimming were worked out from the DNA. Of approximately 500,000 clones listed, approximately 85% were seen once; the top ten hold approximately 3.2%. Per germline, CDR1 SGDLS and CDR2 YYNGEE. The junction had 17 bases not matched to a gene; V was cut back by 3 bases and J by 8 bases. There are 17 residues in the CDR3.

This chain links TRBV9 with TRBJ2-1; 7 bases fit TRBD2. The receptor's source is a human donor in a cohort sampled during active COVID-19. Specimen: peripheral blood. The CDR3 DNA follows: TGTGCCAGCAGCGCCGATCTAGGAGGCGGGAGATACTATGAGCAGTTCTTC. Protein sequence: CASSADLGGGRYYEQFF. The full variable domain, completed using reference TRBV9 and TRBJ2-1, is DSGVTQTPKHLITATGQRVTLRCSPRSGDLSVYWYQQSLDQGLQFLIQYYNGEERAKGNILERFSAQQFPDLHSELNLSSLELGDSALYFCASSADLGGGRYYEQFFGPGTRLTVL.